The clone carrying this T cell receptor (beta chain) came up a few times. Its antigen is not identified. This record comes from a study of response to subunit inactivated influenza vaccine. Germline V gene lookup returns CDR1 SQVTM and CDR2 ANQGSEA. This CDR3 comprises 11 residues. The ends were cut back, 4 bases at V and 14 bases at J, with 12 bases in the middle. The study, taken as a whole, reports: Each seasonal influenza vaccination recruits few new T cells, the authors suggested.

TCRdb analysed the RT-PCR reads with MiXCR anew, one entry per CDR3 protein. The table shows about 500,000 distinct CDR3 sequences, with 16% occurring only once. The chain carries TRBV29-1 and TRBJ1-6; TRBD1 might be the D (5 bases). The receptor's source is a man in his fifties or sixties who received an inactivated influenza vaccine. This material consisted of CD4+ T cells sorted from PBMCs, taken roughly 24 months after vaccination. The CDR3 region is CSVGVGRALHF. DNA for the CDR3: TGCAGCGTTGGAGTGGGACGGGCCCTCCACTTT.